These 8 T cell receptor beta chains originate from one sample sequenced in a study of identical twins. TCRdb reprocessed the 5' RACE reads with MiXCR, giving one entry per CDR3 protein. The sample lists 250,000 to 350,000 distinct CDR3 sequences; approximately 8.5% were seen once. In addition, the sample was reused for a study of yellow fever vaccine responses in identical twins.

The sequencing sample was made of memory (CD45RO+) T cells sorted from blood. The receptor set was obtained from a woman under 30 in good health.

This clonotype was picked up many times. The V call is TRBV9, the J call TRBJ2-1, with a possible D match to TRBD2 (5 bases). With 0 bases removed from V and 5 bases from J, the gap between germline ends came to 21 bases. CDR1 and CDR2 (germline): SGDLS, YYNGEE. This CDR3 has 18 amino acids. CDR3 nucleotides: TGTGCCAGCAGCGTAGGTGGTGGGGTAGGGCGGGTGGACAATGAGCAGTTCTTC. It is translated as CASSVGGGVGRVDNEQFF.

The sample holds many counts of this clonotype. The chain employs TRBV20-1 and TRBJ2-5; D gene ambiguous. Germline-derived CDR1 and CDR2 are DFQATT and SNEGSKA (reference sequence). Trimming removed 3 bases from V and 5 bases from J, with 7 bases in between. The CDR3 loop spans 11 amino acids. The CDR3 bases are TGCAGTGCTAGTAGGCTGGAGACCCAGTACTTC. It is translated as CSASRLETQYF.

This clonotype has only a few counts. The chain is built from TRBV20-1 and TRBJ2-7; D ambiguous. The V and J ends lost 5 bases and 4 bases respectively, with 12 bases between them. CDR1 and CDR2 from the germline V gene are DFQATT and SNEGSKA (reference sequence). This CDR3 comprises 12 residues. CDR3 nucleotide sequence: TGCAGTGCTCATACTATTGGTTACGAGCAGTACTTC. It encodes CSAHTIGYEQYF.

This chain uses TRBV6-1 with TRBJ2-1, with TRBD1 matching 10 bases. The ends lost 6 bases at V and 3 bases at J; junction bases unmatched: 5. CDR1 and CDR2 (germline): MNHNS, SASEGT. The CDR3 loop spans 15 amino acids. The CDR3 is CASSPDRGNYNEQFF. CDR3 DNA sequence: TGTGCCAGCAGCCCGGACAGGGGGAACTACAATGAGCAGTTCTTC.

This clonotype was counted between two and nine times. The chain links TRBV5-1 to TRBJ2-5; D might be TRBD1 (6 bases). CDR3 length: 14 residues. Germline values: CDR1 SGHRS, CDR2 YFSETQ. V shed 4 bases and J shed 2 bases, with 12 bases lying between them. For the CDR3, the DNA is TGCGCCAGCAGCCCCCGGACAGAACAAGAGACCCAGTACTTC. Its translation: CASSPRTEQETQYF.

This clonotype turned up a few times. This chain uses TRBV6-1 with TRBJ1-1, with D maybe TRBD1 (6 bases). The germline gives CDR1 MNHNS, CDR2 SASEGT. This CDR3 is built from 13 residues. V lost 4 bases and J lost 11, with 17 bases in between. CDR3 protein: CASSGMTGKDAFF. Written as DNA, the CDR3 is TGTGCCAGCAGTGGTATGACAGGAAAGGACGCTTTCTTT.

This clonotype was recorded at least ten times. V is TRBV7-9 and J is TRBJ1-2; no clear D gene. The CDR3 totals 13 residues. CDR1 SEHNR and CDR2 FQNEAQ come from the germline V gene (reference sequence). The V end was cut by 4 bases, the J end by 4 bases, with 10 bases between. The CDR3 protein is CASSYETSYGYTF. The CDR3 bases are TGTGCCAGCAGCTACGAGACATCCTATGGCTACACCTTC.

This clonotype came up a few times. This chain joins TRBV6-1 and TRBJ1-5, with D unclear. V lost 7 bases to trimming and J lost 1 base, with 23 bases between them. CDR1 and CDR2 from the germline V gene are MNHNS and SASEGT. This CDR3 region has 18 residues. The CDR3 loop is CASKRGPRVEGSNQPQHF. The CDR3 DNA reads TGTGCCAGCAAAAGAGGTCCCCGGGTCGAAGGGAGCAATCAGCCCCAGCATTTT.